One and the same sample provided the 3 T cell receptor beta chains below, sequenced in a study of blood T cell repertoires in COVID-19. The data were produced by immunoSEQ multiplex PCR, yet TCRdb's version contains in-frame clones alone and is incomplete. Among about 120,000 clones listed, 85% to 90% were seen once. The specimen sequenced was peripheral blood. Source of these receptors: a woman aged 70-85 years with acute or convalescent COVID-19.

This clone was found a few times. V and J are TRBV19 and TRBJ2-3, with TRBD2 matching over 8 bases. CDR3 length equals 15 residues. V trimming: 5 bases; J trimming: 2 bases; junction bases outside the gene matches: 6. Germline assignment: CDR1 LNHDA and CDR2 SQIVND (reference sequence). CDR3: CASSSGTRPTDTQYF. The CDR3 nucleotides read TGTGCCAGTAGTTCCGGGACTAGACCCACAGATACGCAGTATTTT.

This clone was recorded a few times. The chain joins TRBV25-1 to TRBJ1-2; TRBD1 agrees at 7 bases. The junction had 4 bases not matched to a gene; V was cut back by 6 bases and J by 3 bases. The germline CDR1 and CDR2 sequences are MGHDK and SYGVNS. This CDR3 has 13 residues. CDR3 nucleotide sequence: TGTGCCAGCAGGAGGGGGCAGGACTATGGCTACACCTTC. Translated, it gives CASRRGQDYGYTF.

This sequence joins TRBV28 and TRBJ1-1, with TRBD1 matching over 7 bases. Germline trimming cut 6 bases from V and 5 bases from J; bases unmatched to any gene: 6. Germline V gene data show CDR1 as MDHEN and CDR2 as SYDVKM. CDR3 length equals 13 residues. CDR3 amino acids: CASRGPGGTEAFF. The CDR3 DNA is TGTGCCAGCAGGGGGCCAGGGGGAACTGAAGCTTTCTTT.